One and the same sample provided the 15 T cell receptor beta chains below, sequenced in a study of OX40 agonist ivuxolimab in advanced cancers. The protocol was immunoSEQ multiplex PCR, while the TCRdb copy is restricted to in-frame clones and leaves out a portion. The table records about 17,000 clones, roughly 87% of them present only once. This specimen was CD4+ or CD8+ T cells sorted from blood, taken in a trial of the OX40 agonist ivuxolimab. All receptors derive from an adult with an advanced solid tumor such as melanoma, head and neck, liver or kidney cancer.

The chain recombines TRBV7-3 with TRBJ1-1, with 10 bases matching TRBD1. V was clipped by 8 bases and J by 3 bases; unmatched bases: 0. The V gene's germline CDR1 is SGHTA and CDR2 FQGTGA. The CDR3 contains 12 residues. CDR3 protein: CASGQGDTEAFF. CDR3 DNA sequence: TGTGCCAGCGGACAGGGGGACACTGAAGCTTTCTTT. Full variable domain (outside the CDR3, taken from reference TRBV7-3 and TRBJ1-1): GAGVSQTPSNKVTEKGKYVELRCDPISGHTALYWYRQSLGQGPEFLIYFQGTGAADDSGLPNDRFFAVRPEGSVSTLKIQRTERGDSAVYLCASGQGDTEAFFGQGTRLTVV.

This chain uses TRBV27 with TRBJ1-2; TRBD1 matches at 9 bases. The CDR3 length is 15 residues. V lost 4 bases, J lost 5 bases, and 8 bases stayed unmatched. Germline values: CDR1 MNHEY, CDR2 SMNVEV (reference sequence). The CDR3 DNA reads TGTGCCAGCAGTTCAACCCGGGACAGGGAATATGGCTACACCTTC. This gives the protein CASSSTRDREYGYTF.

V gene TRBV27 combines with J gene TRBJ1-2; D unresolved. V dropped 6 bases and J dropped 4 bases, with 6 bases sitting between them. Germline CDR1 reads MNHEY; CDR2 reads SMNVEV (reference sequence). This CDR3 contains 11 residues. This CDR3 reads CASRTPYGYTF. The CDR3 nucleotides are TGTGCCAGCAGGACACCCTATGGCTACACCTTC.

As for this clone: The same CDR3 can be traced to other DNA sequences in this sample. The V gene is TRBV30, the J gene TRBJ1-6; D perhaps matches TRBD1 (6 bases). This CDR3 has 19 amino acids. V gave up 0 bases and J gave up 8 bases, with 26 bases separating them. Germline V CDR1 and CDR2: GTSNPN, SVGIG (reference sequence). In DNA, the CDR3 is TGTGCCTGGAGTGTATTTATGGTGGGGCGGGGGCCAAGGGATTCACCCCTCCACTTT. This encodes CAWSVFMVGRGPRDSPLHF. Full variable domain (outside the CDR3, taken from reference TRBV30 and TRBJ1-6): SQTIHQWPATLVQPVGSPLSLECTVEGTSNPNLYWYRQAAGRGLQLLFYSVGIGQISSEVPQNLSASRPQDRQFILSSKKLLLSDSGFYLCAWSVFMVGRGPRDSPLHFGNGTRLTVT.

The chain uses TRBV28 and TRBJ2-7; 9 bases line up with TRBD1. Germline CDR1 and CDR2: MDHEN and SYDVKM. This CDR3 has 13 residues. The ends lost 6 bases at V and 2 bases at J; junction bases unmatched: 2. This CDR3 reads CASRWTGAYEQYF. The CDR3, as DNA: TGTGCCAGCAGATGGACAGGGGCCTACGAGCAGTACTTC.

The V and J genes are TRBV19 and TRBJ2-7; D is uncertain. The germline V gene encodes CDR1 LNHDA and CDR2 SQIVND (reference sequence). Between the trimmed V and J ends, which lost 4 bases and 3 bases, there was a span of 7 bases. This CDR3 contains 12 residues. CDR3 loop: CASSTPNYEQYF. The CDR3 bases are TGTGCCAGTAGTACCCCAAACTACGAGCAGTACTTC.

The chain couples TRBV7-2 to TRBJ2-1; D unresolved. Germline V CDR1 and CDR2: SGHTA, FQGNSA. The length of the CDR3 is 14 residues. The V and J ends lost 2 bases and 5 bases respectively, with 10 bases between them. The CDR3 protein is CASSLYPADNEQFF. CDR3 DNA: TGTGCCAGCAGCTTATATCCGGCAGACAATGAGCAGTTCTTC.

This chain uses TRBV6-5 with TRBJ1-1, with D hard to call. This CDR3 is 11 amino acids long. Trimming removed 6 bases at V and 2 bases at J, with 4 bases between. Germline V CDR1 and CDR2: MNHEY, SVGAGI. The CDR3 protein is CASRLNTEAFF. CDR3 DNA: TGTGCCAGCAGACTAAACACTGAAGCTTTCTTT.

The chain recombines TRBV2 with TRBJ1-5; the D is unclear. From germline, CDR1 is SNHLY and CDR2 FYNNEI. The CDR3 is 15 amino acids. V dropped 6 bases and J dropped 0 bases, with 12 bases sitting between them. This CDR3 reads CASRIWINSNQPQHF. CDR3 DNA sequence: TGTGCCAGCAGGATATGGATAAATAGCAATCAGCCCCAGCATTTT.

The V gene is TRBV5-4, the J gene TRBJ2-3; 13 nucleotides agree with TRBD2. This CDR3 is built from 17 residues. J was trimmed by 2 bases and V by 4 bases; bases with no gene match: 7. CDR1 SGHNT and CDR2 YYREEE come from the germline V gene (reference sequence). CDR3 protein: CASSRRLAGGPTDTQYF. CDR3 DNA sequence: TGTGCCAGCAGCCGACGACTAGCGGGGGGTCCCACAGATACGCAGTATTTT. The full variable domain, rest sourced from reference TRBV5-4 and TRBJ2-3, is ETGVTQSPTHLIKTRGQQVTLRCSSQSGHNTVSWYQQALGQGPQFIFQYYREEENGRGNFPPRFSGLQFPNYSSELNVNALELDDSALYLCASSRRLAGGPTDTQYFGPGTRLTVL.

The rearrangement links TRBV13 to TRBJ2-1, with unresolved D. The germline V gene has CDR1 PRHDT and CDR2 FYEKMQ (reference sequence). This CDR3 contains 15 residues. Trimming pared 2 bases from V and 0 bases from J, leaving 8 bases between. The CDR3 is CASSLYRSSYNEQFF. In DNA form, the CDR3 reads TGTGCCAGCAGCTTATATCGGAGCTCCTACAATGAGCAGTTCTTC.

The chain employs TRBV2 and TRBJ2-2; D is unresolved. The germline gives CDR1 SNHLY, CDR2 FYNNEI. V was cut by 0 bases and J by 1 base, with 3 bases left in between. This CDR3 contains 14 residues. The CDR3 nucleotides are TGTGCCAGCAGTGAAGCTGGGAACACCGGGGAGCTGTTTTTT. Its translation is CASSEAGNTGELFF.

This chain connects TRBV6-5 to TRBJ1-3, with 8 positions matching TRBD1. The V segment lost 2 bases and the J segment 4 bases; nucleotides outside the gene matches: 7. CDR3 length equals 16 residues. Germline V gene lookup returns CDR1 MNHEY and CDR2 SVGAGI. CDR3 loop: CASSYGDRSRGNTIYF. The CDR3 DNA follows: TGTGCCAGCAGTTACGGGGACAGGAGCCGAGGAAACACCATATATTTT.

This clone was counted a few times. The genes are TRBV14 and TRBJ1-1, with D possibly TRBD1 on 5 matching bases. V was trimmed by 4 bases and J by 5 bases, leaving 11 bases between them. The CDR3 totals 13 residues. CDR1 and CDR2 from the germline V gene are SGHDN and FVKESK. Written as DNA, the CDR3 is TGTGCCAGCAGCCCCCCGGGGGGGACTGAAGCTTTCTTT. Translated, it gives CASSPPGGTEAFF.

This sequence joins TRBV27 and TRBJ1-1; tentative D call: TRBD1 (6 bases). V was trimmed by 3 bases and J by 6 bases, leaving 14 bases between them. CDR3 length: 14 amino acids. The germline CDR1 and CDR2 sequences are MNHEY and SMNVEV (reference sequence). The CDR3: CASSFAGAKSEAFF. DNA for the CDR3: TGTGCCAGCAGTTTCGCAGGGGCAAAGTCTGAAGCTTTCTTT.